In its sample, the clone carrying this T cell receptor beta chain was seen once. Its target is unknown. The CDR3 loop spans 13 amino acids. The germline gives CDR1 MDHEN, CDR2 SYDVKM. V shed 2 bases, J shed 16 bases, and the junction held 11 bases outside the gene matches. Clones were sequenced by immunoSEQ multiplex PCR, and TCRdb holds only the in-frame ones, with some missing. Of around 450,000 clones listed, approximately 90% are singletons. Documented treatment: around 19 received Ad26.COV2.S at low or high dose, single or two shots; five or six received placebo; per-sample allocation not given. Sampling took place 63 days after the first vaccine or placebo injection. The data stem from a study of Ad26.COV2.S vaccination and SARS-CoV-2 variants. About the study: Doses of Ad26.COV2.S were injected into muscle once or twice, 56 days apart. General study findings and limits: Vaccine and placebo recipients had comparable breadth of non-spike TCRs.

This rearrangement joins TRBV28 to TRBJ2-4; 7 bases agree with TRBD1. The receptor was derived from a person between 18 and 65 years old who received the Ad26.COV2.S COVID-19 vaccine or a placebo. Source: peripheral blood, taken in a trial of Ad26.COV2.S vaccine versus placebo. The CDR3 loop is CASSLQIPGQHYF. The CDR3 DNA reads TGTGCCAGCAGTTTACAGATTCCGGGACAGCACTACTTC. The complete variable domain, with remaining parts taken from reference TRBV28 and TRBJ2-4, reads DVKVTQSSRYLVKRTGEKVFLECVQDMDHENMFWYRQDPGLGLRLIYFSYDVKMKEKGDIPEGYSVSREKKERFSLILESASTNQTSMYLCASSLQIPGQHYFGAGTRLSVL.